Following are 30 T cell receptor beta chains from one sample sequenced in a study of spatial heterogeneity in lung cancer (dated by TCRdb to between 2017 and 2020). Receptors were amplified or captured by 5' RACE. The run used a NextSeq 500. Starting from the raw public reads, TCRdb applied fastp trimming at Q25, assembled clones with MiXCR and retained in-frame beta chains. Entries that share a CDR3 protein sequence are merged under the most common genes and DNA. The sample table lists more than 80,000 distinct CDR3 sequences, 9.5% to 15% of them with a count of one. Roughly 41% of the sample rests with the top ten. The sample's time point label is to be understood as: sample taken at primary tumor resection. Sequenced material: PBMCs, taken at surgery. These receptors all come from a male donor with early-stage non-small cell lung cancer.

This clonotype was picked up many times. The chain combines TRBV29-1 with TRBJ1-2; 7 nucleotides line up with TRBD1. Germline V gene data show CDR1 as SQVTM and CDR2 as ANQGSEA. The CDR3 loop spans 14 amino acids. V shed 4 bases, J shed 5 bases, and the junction held 10 bases outside the gene matches. The CDR3 spells CSVVEGALGYGYTF. As DNA, the CDR3 is TGCAGCGTTGTAGAGGGGGCTTTAGGATATGGCTACACCTTC.

The genes are TRBV6-2 or TRBV6-3 and TRBJ2-5; no firm D call. This CDR3 comprises 13 residues. The V and J ends lost 0 bases and 5 bases respectively, with 7 bases between them. Germline V gene lookup returns CDR1 MNHEY and CDR2 SVGEGT. The CDR3 loop reads CASSYSGLETQYF. In nucleotides, the CDR3 is TGTGCCAGCAGTTACTCGGGTTTGGAGACCCAGTACTTC.

The rearrangement links TRBV12-3 or TRBV12-4 to TRBJ1-1, with D perhaps TRBD1 (5 bases). Trimming shortened V by 7 bases and J by 7 bases, and 19 bases separated the two germline ends. The CDR3 runs 14 residues. This CDR3 reads CASNRLRGAGEAFF. CDR3 DNA sequence: TGTGCCAGCAACCGGCTTCGGGGCGCGGGTGAAGCTTTCTTT.

The V call is TRBV7-3, the J call TRBJ2-3, with a tentative D call TRBD2 (6 bases). The germline gives CDR1 SGHTA, CDR2 FQGTGA. Trimming stripped 2 bases from V and 2 bases from J, with 8 bases between. The CDR3 loop spans 14 amino acids. The CDR3 DNA is TGTGCCAGCAGCTTAGGCGGGAACACAGATACGCAGTATTTT. Protein: CASSLGGNTDTQYF. The whole variable domain, remainder taken from reference TRBV7-3 and TRBJ2-3, is GAGVSQTPSNKVTEKGKYVELRCDPISGHTALYWYRQSLGQGPEFLIYFQGTGAADDSGLPNDRFFAVRPEGSVSTLKIQRTERGDSAVYLCASSLGGNTDTQYFGPGTRLTVL.

The gene calls are TRBV6-1 and TRBJ1-2; D gene uncertain. Germline values: CDR1 MNHNS, CDR2 SASEGT. This CDR3 comprises 15 residues. The V end was cut by 3 bases, the J end by 5 bases, with 16 bases between. This CDR3 reads CASSEAAQTSYGYTF. CDR3 DNA sequence: TGTGCCAGCAGTGAGGCCGCCCAAACCTCTTATGGCTACACCTTC.

This clonotype has only a few counts. This chain joins TRBV12-3 or TRBV12-4 and TRBJ2-1; perhaps TRBD2 as D (7 bases). V lost 7 bases and J lost 9, with 28 bases in between. This CDR3 spans 17 amino acids. The DNA of the CDR3 is TGTGCCAGCACCCTCACGGGGGGCGGGAGCTGGTTCGGTGAGCAGTTCTTC. Translation: CASTLTGGGSWFGEQFF.

The gene calls are TRBV20-1 and TRBJ1-4; D gene ambiguous. The V end was cut by 0 bases, the J end by 6 bases, with 2 bases between. The CDR3 extends over 11 amino acids. Per the germline V gene, CDR1 is DFQATT and CDR2 is SNEGSKA (reference sequence). The DNA of the CDR3 is TGCAGTGCTAGAGAGTATGAAAAACTGTTTTTT. Its translation: CSAREYEKLFF.

The CDR3 sequence: CASSLLTGQETQYF. CDR3 nucleotides: TGTGCCAGCAGCCTACTGACGGGACAAGAGACCCAGTACTTC. The chain employs TRBV7-9 and TRBJ2-5, with TRBD2 as a possible D gene (5 bases). V was cut by 5 bases and J by 2 bases, with 12 bases left in between. Looked up from germline, CDR1 is SEHNR and CDR2 is FQNEAQ (reference sequence). The CDR3 is 14 residues long.

This clonotype was counted at least ten times. The chain links TRBV7-2 to TRBJ1-5; the D is unclear. CDR1 SGHTA and CDR2 FQGNSA come from the germline V gene. The CDR3 spans 13 residues. With 4 bases removed from V and 5 bases from J, the gap between germline ends came to 9 bases. CDR3: CASSSTAYQPQHF. CDR3 nucleotide sequence: TGTGCCAGCAGCTCTACCGCGTATCAGCCCCAGCATTTT.

This rearrangement joins TRBV20-1 to TRBJ2-1; TRBD2 aligns across 9 bases. Germline V gene data show CDR1 as DFQATT and CDR2 as SNEGSKA (reference sequence). Trimming at V came to 0 bases and at J to 9 bases, leaving 15 bases not matched to a gene. The CDR3 extends over 17 amino acids. The CDR3 spells CSAREGPRGRAASEQFF. In DNA form, the CDR3 reads TGCAGTGCTAGAGAGGGCCCGCGCGGGAGGGCCGCGAGTGAGCAGTTCTTC.

The chain carries TRBV7-6 and TRBJ2-2, with D unresolved. Trimming left V 0 bases short and J 2 bases short, with 13 bases between. CDR1 is SGHVS and CDR2 is FNYEAQ in the germline V gene. The CDR3 covers 17 residues. For the CDR3, the DNA is TGTGCCAGCAGCTTAGCGGACCCTGACGGAAACACCGGGGAGCTGTTTTTT. It yields the protein CASSLADPDGNTGELFF.

This clonotype was detected ten times or more. V is TRBV4-3 and J is TRBJ2-1; D call uncertain. The CDR3 is 15 amino acids. Germline CDR1 reads LGHNA; CDR2 reads YSLEER. The ends were cut back, 1 base at V and 10 bases at J, with 17 bases in the middle. The CDR3 reads CASSQGPSSASEQFF. DNA of the CDR3: TGCGCCAGCAGCCAAGGCCCCTCAAGTGCGTCCGAGCAGTTCTTC.

The V call is TRBV7-2, the J call TRBJ2-2; weak D call: TRBD2 (6 bases). CDR1 is SGHTA, CDR2 FQGNSA, per germline. The length of the CDR3 is 15 residues. V was pared by 1 base and J by 4 bases, with 10 bases between. The CDR3 sequence: CASSLGGRSTGELFF. CDR3 nucleotides: TGTGCCAGCAGCTTAGGAGGGAGGAGCACCGGGGAGCTGTTTTTT.

This clonotype was seen a few times. This chain joins TRBV7-3 and TRBJ2-2; D remains ambiguous. CDR1 is SGHTA and CDR2 is FQGTGA in the germline V gene. V lost 5 bases and J lost 0, with 7 bases in between. This CDR3 is built from 14 residues. The CDR3 DNA reads TGTGCCAGCAGCCTTTTCGCGAACACCGGGGAGCTGTTTTTT. Translated, it gives CASSLFANTGELFF.

The chain has TRBV20-1 and TRBJ2-1; D may be TRBD2 (5 bases). The CDR3 consists of 13 residues. Germline-derived CDR1 and CDR2 are DFQATT and SNEGSKA (reference sequence). Trimming took 5 bases from V and 8 from J, leaving 16 bases between them. This chain's CDR3 is CSAPPPGSDEQFF. The CDR3 bases are TGCAGTGCTCCCCCTCCGGGGTCGGATGAGCAGTTCTTC.

This chain connects TRBV7-9 to TRBJ2-5; no firm D call. V was clipped by 5 bases and J by 6 bases, with 16 bases between them. This CDR3 is 14 amino acids long. Germline loops: CDR1 SEHNR, CDR2 FQNEAQ (reference sequence). The CDR3 here is CASSRPLERKTQYF. CDR3 sequence (DNA): TGTGCCAGCAGCAGGCCTTTAGAGAGGAAGACCCAGTACTTC.

This clonotype came up many times. The gene calls are TRBV28 and TRBJ2-3; D not resolved. The CDR3 totals 12 residues. The germline gives CDR1 MDHEN, CDR2 SYDVKM. V lost 4 bases and J lost 11, with 13 bases in between. CDR3 DNA sequence: TGTGCCAGCAGTTCCCTCACTGAGAAGCAGTATTTT. Protein product: CASSSLTEKQYF.

A single count supports this clonotype. V is TRBV7-6 and J is TRBJ2-7; no firm D call. Trimming left V 4 bases short and J 0 bases short, with 7 bases between. CDR1 is SGHVS, CDR2 FNYEAQ, per germline. The length of the CDR3 is 13 residues. The CDR3 is CASSSPYSYEQYF. The CDR3 coding sequence is TGTGCCAGCAGCTCGCCCTACTCCTACGAGCAGTACTTC.

This clonotype showed up many times. This chain joins TRBV6-2 or TRBV6-3 and TRBJ2-1; possibly TRBD1 or TRBD2 for D (5 bases each). CDR1 MNHEY and CDR2 SVGEGT come from the germline V gene. This CDR3 has 13 amino acids. The V end lost 6 bases, the J end lost 10 bases, and 16 bases lay between the germline ends. CDR3 coding DNA: TGTGCCAGCAGAAGGGACGGACCCCAGGAGCAGTTCTTC. It encodes CASRRDGPQEQFF.

This clonotype was counted between two and nine times. The rearrangement joins TRBV12-3 or TRBV12-4 to TRBJ2-3, with D perhaps TRBD2 (6 bases). Trimming removed 8 bases at V and 5 bases at J, with 20 bases between. This CDR3 is 15 amino acids long. For the CDR3, the DNA is TGTGCCAGCCGCCTAGACGGGTCGCGGGGAGATACGCAGTATTTT. Encoded protein: CASRLDGSRGDTQYF.

This rearrangement joins TRBV5-6 to TRBJ2-3, with D uncertain. CDR3 length: 14 amino acids. CDR1 is SGHDT, CDR2 YYEEEE, per germline. V gave up 0 bases and J gave up 2 bases, with 7 bases separating them. CDR3 coding DNA: TGTGCCAGCAGCTTGGGTTTCCCCACAGATACGCAGTATTTT. Translation: CASSLGFPTDTQYF.

The chain recombines TRBV4-3 with TRBJ1-5; no definite D call. The CDR3 sequence is 17 residues long. CDR1 is LGHNA and CDR2 is YSLEER in the germline V gene. Trimming cost V 0 bases and J 0 bases, with 12 bases left between them. Here the CDR3 reads CASSQDAQLYSNQPQHF. The DNA of the CDR3 is TGCGCCAGCAGCCAAGATGCACAGCTTTATAGCAATCAGCCCCAGCATTTT.

The chain links TRBV7-3 to TRBJ2-3, with TRBD2 as a possible D gene (5 bases). The CDR3 has 11 amino acids. V lost 2 bases to trimming and J lost 8 bases, with 5 bases between them. The germline gives CDR1 SGHTA, CDR2 FQGTGA. The CDR3 sequence is CASSLEGTQYF. The CDR3 DNA reads TGTGCCAGCAGCTTAGAGGGTACGCAGTATTTT.

At least ten counts were recorded for this clonotype. The chain links TRBV28 to TRBJ2-3; D is ambiguous. Germline CDR1 and CDR2: MDHEN and SYDVKM. The CDR3 has 12 amino acids. V was shortened by 6 bases and J by 0 bases, with 4 bases between the two germline ends. The CDR3 bases are TGTGCCAGCAGAACTAGCACAGATACGCAGTATTTT. Its protein product is CASRTSTDTQYF. Full variable domain (remainder filled in from reference TRBV28 and TRBJ2-3): DVKVTQSSRYLVKRTGEKVFLECVQDMDHENMFWYRQDPGLGLRLIYFSYDVKMKEKGDIPEGYSVSREKKERFSLILESASTNQTSMYLCASRTSTDTQYFGPGTRLTVL.

V gene TRBV4-2 combines with J gene TRBJ2-1; D possibly corresponds to TRBD2 (5 bases). The V gene lost 0 bases and the J gene lost 2 bases, with 8 bases spanning the gap. The CDR3 spans 15 residues. Germline V gene data show CDR1 as LGHNA and CDR2 as YNFKEQ. CDR3 DNA: TGTGCCAGCAGCCAAGAGGACTTGACCTACAATGAGCAGTTCTTC. It specifies CASSQEDLTYNEQFF.

This clonotype was seen many times. The genes are TRBV2 and TRBJ2-3, with 12 bases matching TRBD2. Trimming cost V 6 bases and J 6 bases; bases outside gene matches: 7. The CDR3 extends over 15 amino acids. The germline CDR1 and CDR2 sequences are SNHLY and FYNNEI. The CDR3, as DNA: TGTGCCAGCAGCTTACTAGCGGGAGGTACGGATACGCAGTATTTT. Protein product: CASSLLAGGTDTQYF. Full variable domain (remainder filled in from reference TRBV2 and TRBJ2-3): EPEVTQTPSHQVTQMGQEVILRCVPISNHLYFYWYRQILGQKVEFLVSFYNNEISEKSEIFDDQFSVERPDGSNFTLKIRSTKLEDSAMYFCASSLLAGGTDTQYFGPGTRLTVL.

This clonotype was seen only a few times. V gene TRBV7-3 combines with J gene TRBJ2-7, with 14 positions matching TRBD2. CDR1 is SGHTA, CDR2 FQGTGA, per germline. V shed 5 bases, J shed 5 bases, and the junction held 11 bases outside the gene matches. The CDR3 runs 17 residues. For the CDR3, the DNA is TGTGCCAGCAGCCCCCAAACGGGACTAGCGGGAGTAAACGAGCAGTACTTC. It is translated as CASSPQTGLAGVNEQYF.

At least ten counts were recorded for this clonotype. The chain joins TRBV29-1 to TRBJ1-2, with D perhaps TRBD1 (5 bases). Germline lookup yields CDR1 SQVTM and CDR2 ANQGSEA. The CDR3 contains 16 residues. V lost 5 bases and J lost 2, with 21 bases in between. The CDR3 coding sequence is TGCAGCGTTCGTGGGGGAGGGCCTCTCCACAACTATGGCTACACCTTC. Its translation: CSVRGGGPLHNYGYTF.

V gene TRBV6-2 or TRBV6-3 combines with J gene TRBJ2-1, with D unclear. This CDR3 has 15 residues. Germline CDR1 and CDR2: MNHEY and SVGEGT. V was cut by 5 bases and J by 9 bases, with 20 bases left in between. The CDR3 coding sequence is TGTGCCAGCAGTACCCCTGGACGCTCCTCCAGTGAGCAGTTCTTC. It yields the protein CASSTPGRSSSEQFF.

The chain employs TRBV12-3 or TRBV12-4 and TRBJ2-3; D assignment may be TRBD1 or TRBD2 (6 bases each). The CDR3 is 15 residues long. The ends were cut back, 6 bases at V and 2 bases at J, with 15 bases in the middle. The CDR3 loop is CASSPGEGDTDTQYF. In DNA, the CDR3 is TGTGCCAGCAGCCCGGGAGAGGGGGACACAGATACGCAGTATTTT.